This T cell receptor (beta chain) was sequenced for a study of tumor-infiltrating lymphocytes in primary liver carcinoma. Study-level background: Read depth, roughly 3.65 to 7.13 million productive TCRbeta reads, did not differ significantly between tissues. Study-level findings and limits: Tumor top-250-clone fractions significantly exceeded those of blood (p = 0.039).

CDR1 and CDR2 from the germline V gene are MNHEY and SVGEGT. The CDR3 length is 18 residues. Using a constant-region primer together with ProtoScript II reverse transcriptase, TCR beta cDNA was made from approximately 500 ng of total RNA. ARM-PCR was slightly modified, and three nested multiplex PCR rounds with it gave rise to the TCR beta libraries. It was with TRBV1-TRBV30 forward primers and a C-beta reverse primer that the first two PCR rounds were run, at around 11 cycles each. TCRdb re-called the multiplex PCR reads with MiXCR, one entry per CDR3 protein. The top ten clones hold roughly 60% of a sample with 60,000 or so distinct CDR3 sequences, about two thirds of them seen once. Note on this clonotype: Its antigen remains unidentified. Relative to the germline gene, one junction end is altered; a read error may explain this.

It was from roughly 20-30 mg of unsorted bulk tissue that RNA and DNA were co-extracted. The J gene is TRBJ1-4, the V gene TRBV6-2 or TRBV6-3; possibly TRBD1 for D (5 bases). The sequencing input was liver tumor tissue from sampling region 2. The sample's subset: tumor region T2, inferior pole. The receptor was derived from a man aged 35 to 55 with primary liver carcinoma and hepatitis B virus infection. CDR3 protein: CSSSYSTRQLAGNEKLFF. For the CDR3, the DNA is TGTTCCAGCAGTTACTCGACAAGACAGCTCGCCGGTAATGAAAAACTGTTTTTT.